Sequencing of this T cell receptor (beta chain) was carried out in a study of T cells in Graves' hyperthyroidism and ophthalmopathy (dated by TCRdb to about 2019). Regarding the complete study: Peripheral blood was sampled at the time of initial diagnosis, prior to any treatment. According to the paper, TCR Vbeta CDR3 sequencing was carried out on over 130 peripheral blood samples, which came from under 50 ophthalmopathy, around 75 hyperthyroidism and roughly 17 progressor patients. Prospective prediction of ophthalmopathy was tested in an independent validation cohort of fewer than 20 hyperthyroidism patients and 17 patients who later progressed to ophthalmopathy. The 95 to 100 discovery patients were randomly divided into training and test sets at a 7:3 ratio. Following sampling, methimazole starting at 30 mg daily was given to hyperthyroidism patients, and high-dose intravenous methylprednisolone was given to ophthalmopathy patients. To identify distinguishing TCR V-J signatures, a discovery cohort of about 95 patients was used, comprising 40 to 45 with Graves' ophthalmopathy and around 57 with stable Graves' hyperthyroidism. Thyroid tissue and blood T-cell repertoires from more than five Graves' hyperthyroidism patients were also compared in the study. Paper-wide results and their limitations: Most expanded thyroid clonotypes (frequency above 0.001) were also found in blood, which suggests that blood repertoires may mirror thyroid immune responses. A 13 V-J signature model separated ophthalmopathy from stable hyperthyroidism, with 87.88% sensitivity and about 81% specificity in cross-validation and 80%/75% in testing. In validation, the model predicted progression to ophthalmopathy a median of roughly 6.5 months before onset, with roughly 70% sensitivity and just under 75% specificity. No statistical method was used to set the sample size in advance, and investigators knew the group allocation.

Notes on this clonotype: It lacks a known antigen. No base quality information exists; no much larger clone differs at one position.

Stable Graves' hyperthyroidism was defined as the absence of progression to ophthalmopathy over 18 months of follow-up. Hyperthyroidism patients were aged 18 to 65 years and newly diagnosed, with disease duration of less than 2 months. The study excluded patients with uncontrolled infections, other autoimmune diseases, pregnancy or lactation. Diagnoses relied on clinical symptoms, serum thyroxine and TRAb, thyroid ultrasound and orbital computed tomography. PBMCs were isolated from 7.5 to 10 ml of fresh peripheral blood by Ficoll-Paque density gradient centrifugation. Total RNA was extracted using Trizol reagent, and RNA quality was assessed on an Agilent 2100 Bioanalyzer. Amplification of TCR beta CDR3 regions was carried out from RNA transcripts. The TCR CDR3 was subjected to a first round of RT-PCR using the HTBI primer set and the Qiagen OneStep RT-PCR kit. The libraries were constructed in a second round of multiplex PCR and then size-selected and purified. Sequencing of the libraries was done on an Illumina HiSeq2000 using paired-end 100 bp reads. The study's own analysis went as follows. SOAPnuke was used to process the raw data, throwing out any read that contained adapters or uncalled bases, had a mean Phred below 15, or lacked an exact constant-primer or identifier match. High-quality paired reads were merged with COPE v1.2.5, and unique nucleotide sequences were defined as clonotypes. MiTCR v1.1 was used to align the clonotypes against IMGT TRBV, TRBD and TRBJ reference segments. Only V-J combinations with frequency above 0.0001, covering 99.2% of repertoires, were analysed. The TCS score was defined as F50 (clonal expansion) divided by E x V (chaos), with BLOSUM62-based TCRdist calculated between CDR3 peptides within each V-J. Welch's t-statistics and random forest reduced several hundred V-J features to fewer than 15, which were used in a naive Bayes classifier (R e1071). TCRdb ran its own pipeline on the public reads, namely fastp trimming at Q25 and MiXCR clone calling, and kept in-frame beta chains. For every CDR3 protein sequence, its rows merge into one entry that carries the most common genes and DNA. The V and J calls here are based on TCRdb, not the publication. The sample data list hundreds of thousands of distinct CDR3 sequences, and about 15% of these were observed just once. The ten largest account for approximately 23% of the sample.

The clonotype was recovered from a woman aged 25 to 39 with Graves' hyperthyroidism. Sequencing input: blood.

The nucleotides are TGCAGTGCTAGAGCGAGAAGGCGGTCATTCCTCACAGATACGCAGTATTTT. Its protein is CSARARRRSFLTDTQYF. In this chain, TRBV20-1 is recombined with TRBJ2-3; no D gene call is confident. The germline V gene (reference sequence) specifies DFQATT as CDR1 and SNEGSKA as CDR2. The trim is 1 base for V and 2 bases for J, with a gap of 19 bases between the germline ends. Inclusive of the bounding cysteine and phenylalanine, the CDR3 is 17 residues long. Of the read, only the CDR3 DNA is kept; its 51 bases are in frame from base 1.